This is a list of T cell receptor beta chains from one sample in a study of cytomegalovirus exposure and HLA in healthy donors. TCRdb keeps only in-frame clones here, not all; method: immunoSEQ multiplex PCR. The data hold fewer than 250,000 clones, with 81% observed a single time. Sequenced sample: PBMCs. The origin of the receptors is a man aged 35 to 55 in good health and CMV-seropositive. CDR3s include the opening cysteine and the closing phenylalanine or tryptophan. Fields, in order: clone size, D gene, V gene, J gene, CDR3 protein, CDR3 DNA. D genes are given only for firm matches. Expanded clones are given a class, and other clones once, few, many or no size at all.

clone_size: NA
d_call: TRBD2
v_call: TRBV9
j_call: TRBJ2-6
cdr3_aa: CASSPRGTSGISGANVLTF
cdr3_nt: TGTGCCAGCAGCCCGCGCGGGACTAGCGGAATCTCTGGGGCCAACGTCCTGACTTTC

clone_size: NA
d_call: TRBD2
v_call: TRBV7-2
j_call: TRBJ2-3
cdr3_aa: CASSLGLAGGADTQYF
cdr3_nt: TGTGCCAGCAGCTTAGGACTAGCGGGAGGTGCAGATACGCAGTATTTT

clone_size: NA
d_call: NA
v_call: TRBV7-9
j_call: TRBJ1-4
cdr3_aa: CASSLDVGQSEKLFF
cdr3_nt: TGTGCCAGCAGCTTAGATGTGGGACAAAGTGAAAAACTGTTTTTT

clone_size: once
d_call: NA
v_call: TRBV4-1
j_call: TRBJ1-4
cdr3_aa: CASRPQGLLEEKLFF
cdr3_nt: TGCGCCAGCAGGCCCCAAGGACTTCTGGAGGAAAAACTGTTTTTT

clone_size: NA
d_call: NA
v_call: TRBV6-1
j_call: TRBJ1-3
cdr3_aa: CATTASGNTIYF
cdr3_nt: TGTGCCACCACAGCCTCTGGAAACACCATATATTTT

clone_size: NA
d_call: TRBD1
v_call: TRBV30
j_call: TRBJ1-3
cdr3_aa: CARSVGRGKAGNTIYF
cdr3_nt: TGTGCCCGGAGTGTGGGCAGGGGGAAGGCTGGAAACACCATATATTTT

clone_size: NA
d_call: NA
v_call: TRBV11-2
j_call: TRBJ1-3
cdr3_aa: CASSLVVDYSGNTIYF
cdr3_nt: TGTGCCAGCAGCTTAGTGGTGGACTACTCTGGAAACACCATATATTTT

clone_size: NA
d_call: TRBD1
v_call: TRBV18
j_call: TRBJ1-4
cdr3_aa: CASSQQGTNEKLFF
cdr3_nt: TGTGCCAGCTCGCAACAGGGGACTAATGAAAAACTGTTTTTT

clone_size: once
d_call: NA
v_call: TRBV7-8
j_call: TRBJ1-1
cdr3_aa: CASSPDNINTEAFF
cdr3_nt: TGTGCCAGCAGCCCTGACAATATAAACACTGAAGCTTTCTTT

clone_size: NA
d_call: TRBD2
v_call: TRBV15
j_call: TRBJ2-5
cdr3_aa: CATSRPHDWASGSETQYF
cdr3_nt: TGTGCCACCAGCAGACCCCACGATTGGGCTAGCGGGAGTGAGACCCAGTACTTC

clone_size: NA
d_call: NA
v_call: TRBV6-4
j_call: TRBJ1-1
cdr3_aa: CASSSTGSPAEAFF
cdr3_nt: TGTGCCAGCAGTTCCACAGGGTCCCCTGCTGAAGCTTTCTTT

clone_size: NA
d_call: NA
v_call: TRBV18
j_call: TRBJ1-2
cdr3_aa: CASSPPNPADYGYTF
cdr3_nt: TGTGCCAGCTCACCACCTAATCCGGCGGACTATGGCTACACCTTC

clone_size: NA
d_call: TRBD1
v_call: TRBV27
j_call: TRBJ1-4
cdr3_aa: CASSWRQGGGEKLFF
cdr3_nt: TGTGCCAGCAGTTGGCGACAGGGGGGGGGAGAAAAACTGTTTTTT

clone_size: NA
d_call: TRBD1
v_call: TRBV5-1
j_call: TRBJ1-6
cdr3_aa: CASSQGQGYNSPLHF
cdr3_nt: TGCGCCAGCAGCCAAGGACAGGGATATAATTCACCCCTCCACTTT